This T cell receptor (beta chain) was observed in a study of a mutant IDH1 vaccine in newly diagnosed glioma. Study information: Radiotherapy alone preceded vaccination by 4-6 weeks; alternatively, vaccination started with temozolomide cycles. Most patients had radiochemotherapy with temozolomide before enrollment; others had one alone.

Here immunoSEQ multiplex PCR was the method, and the copy in TCRdb shows in-frame clones only, minus some. Among about 60,000 clones listed, 84% were seen once. As to this clone: What it binds is unknown.

The CDR3 length is 14 residues. Trimming removed 2 bases at V and 0 bases at J, with 8 bases between. Germline CDR1 reads SGDLS; CDR2 reads YYNGEE. Time point defined: week 11, during vaccination. Mutant IDH1 20-mer peptide, at 300 ug, made up each vaccine dose, with topical imiquimod. Diagnosis in the donors showed new WHO grade 3 or 4 astrocytomas that were IDH1-mutant and ATRX-lost. The genes are TRBV9 and TRBJ2-5; D gene uncertain. The sequence derives from a woman between 50 and 59 years old with glioma. The sequenced sample was PBMCs, obtained from a glioma patient whose treatment included an IDH1 peptide vaccine. In DNA form, the CDR3 reads TGTGCCAGCAGCGTTACACGGAACCAAGAGACCCAGTACTTC. This sequence encodes CASSVTRNQETQYF.